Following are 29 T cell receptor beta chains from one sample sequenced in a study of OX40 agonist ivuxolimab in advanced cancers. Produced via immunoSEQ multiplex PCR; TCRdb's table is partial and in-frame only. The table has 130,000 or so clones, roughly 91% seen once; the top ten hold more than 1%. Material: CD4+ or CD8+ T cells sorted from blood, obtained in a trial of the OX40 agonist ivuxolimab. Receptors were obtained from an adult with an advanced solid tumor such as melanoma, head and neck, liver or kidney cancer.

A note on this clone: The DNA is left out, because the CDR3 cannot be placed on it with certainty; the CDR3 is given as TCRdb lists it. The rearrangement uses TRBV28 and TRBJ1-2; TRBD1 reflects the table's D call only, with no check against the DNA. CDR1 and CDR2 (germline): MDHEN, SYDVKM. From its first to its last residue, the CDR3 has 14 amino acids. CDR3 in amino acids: CASSFSGQGRGYTF.

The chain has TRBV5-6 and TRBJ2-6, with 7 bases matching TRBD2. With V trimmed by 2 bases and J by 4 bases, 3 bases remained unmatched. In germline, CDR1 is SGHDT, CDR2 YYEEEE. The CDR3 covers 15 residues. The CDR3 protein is CASSLAGRGANVLTF. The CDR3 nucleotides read TGTGCCAGCAGCTTAGCGGGGCGCGGGGCCAACGTCCTGACTTTC.

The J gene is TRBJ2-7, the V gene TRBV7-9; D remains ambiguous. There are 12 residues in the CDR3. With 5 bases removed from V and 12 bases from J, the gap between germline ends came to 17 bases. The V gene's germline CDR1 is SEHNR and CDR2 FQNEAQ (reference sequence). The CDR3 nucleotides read TGTGCCAGCAGCCCTTCCCGGTTTAGTCTGTACTTC. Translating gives CASSPSRFSLYF.

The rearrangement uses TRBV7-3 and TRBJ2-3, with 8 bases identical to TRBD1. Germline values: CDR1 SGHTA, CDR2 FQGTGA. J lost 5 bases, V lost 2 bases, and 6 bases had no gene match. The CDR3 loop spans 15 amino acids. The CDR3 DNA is TGTGCCAGCAGCTTACAGGGGGCGCGTGTAGATACGCAGTATTTT. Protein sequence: CASSLQGARVDTQYF. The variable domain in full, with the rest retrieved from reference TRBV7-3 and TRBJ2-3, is GAGVSQTPSNKVTEKGKYVELRCDPISGHTALYWYRQSLGQGPEFLIYFQGTGAADDSGLPNDRFFAVRPEGSVSTLKIQRTERGDSAVYLCASSLQGARVDTQYFGPGTRLTVL.

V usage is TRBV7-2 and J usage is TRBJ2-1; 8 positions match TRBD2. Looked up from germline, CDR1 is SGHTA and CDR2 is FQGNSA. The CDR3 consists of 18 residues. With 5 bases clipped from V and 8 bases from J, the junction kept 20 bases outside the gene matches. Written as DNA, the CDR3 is TGTGCCAGCAGCCACCCTCTGGGCGGGGGACTAGTGGGCGATGAGCAGTTCTTC. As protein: CASSHPLGGGLVGDEQFF. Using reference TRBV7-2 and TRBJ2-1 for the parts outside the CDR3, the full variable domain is GAGVSQSPSNKVTEKGKDVELRCDPISGHTALYWYRQSLGQGLEFLIYFQGNSAPDKSGLPSDRFSAERTGGSVSTLTIQRTQQEDSAVYLCASSHPLGGGLVGDEQFFGPGTRLTVL.

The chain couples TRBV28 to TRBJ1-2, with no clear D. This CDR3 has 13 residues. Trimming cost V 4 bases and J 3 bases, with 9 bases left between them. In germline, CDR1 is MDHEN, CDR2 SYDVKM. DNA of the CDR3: TGTGCCAGCAGTTCCAATAAGGACTATGGCTACACCTTC. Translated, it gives CASSSNKDYGYTF.

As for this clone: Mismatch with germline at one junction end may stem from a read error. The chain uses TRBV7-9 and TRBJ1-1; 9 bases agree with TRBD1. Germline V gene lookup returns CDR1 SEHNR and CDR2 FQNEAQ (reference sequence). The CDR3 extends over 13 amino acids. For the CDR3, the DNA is TGCGCCAGCAGCTCCCCCGGGACAGGGCTAGCTTTCTTT. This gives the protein CASSSPGTGLAFF.

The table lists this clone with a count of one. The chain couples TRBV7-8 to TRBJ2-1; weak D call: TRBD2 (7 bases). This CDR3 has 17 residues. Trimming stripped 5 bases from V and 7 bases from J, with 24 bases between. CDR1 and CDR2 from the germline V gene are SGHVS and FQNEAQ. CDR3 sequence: CASSRRGGSALENEQFF. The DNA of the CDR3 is TGTGCCAGCAGCAGGAGGGGGGGGTCGGCCCTAGAGAATGAGCAGTTCTTC.

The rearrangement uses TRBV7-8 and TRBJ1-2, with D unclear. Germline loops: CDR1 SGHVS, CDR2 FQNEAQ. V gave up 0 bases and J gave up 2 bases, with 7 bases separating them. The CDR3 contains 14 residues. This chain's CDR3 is CASSLAAANYGYTF. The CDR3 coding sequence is TGTGCCAGCAGCTTAGCGGCAGCGAACTATGGCTACACCTTC.

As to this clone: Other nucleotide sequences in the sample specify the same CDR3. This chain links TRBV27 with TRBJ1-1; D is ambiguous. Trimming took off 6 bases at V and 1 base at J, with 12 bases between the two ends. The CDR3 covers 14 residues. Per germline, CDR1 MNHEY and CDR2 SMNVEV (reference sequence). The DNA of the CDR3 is TGTGCCAGCAGCCTCTGGGGAGGGAACACTGAAGCTTTCTTT. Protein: CASSLWGGNTEAFF.

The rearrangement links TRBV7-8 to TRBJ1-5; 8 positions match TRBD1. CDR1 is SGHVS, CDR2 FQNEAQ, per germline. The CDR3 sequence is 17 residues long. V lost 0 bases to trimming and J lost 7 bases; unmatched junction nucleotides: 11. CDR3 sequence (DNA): TGTGCCAGCAGCTTAGCGGGAGCGCAGGGGGCGAGACAGCCCCAGCATTTT. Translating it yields CASSLAGAQGARQPQHF. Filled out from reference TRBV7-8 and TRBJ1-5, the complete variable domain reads GAGVSQSPRYKVAKRGQDVALRCDPISGHVSLFWYQQALGQGPEFLTYFQNEAQLDKSGLPSDRFFAERPEGSVSTLKIQRTQQEDSAVYLCASSLAGAQGARQPQHFGDGTRLSIL.

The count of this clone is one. In DNA form, the CDR3 reads TGTGCCAGCAGCCTCGGATTTCCAAGCTCCTACGAGCAGTACTTC. It encodes CASSLGFPSSYEQYF. The chain uses TRBV21-1 and TRBJ2-7. TRBV21-1 is noted as a pseudogene. The CDR3 consists of 15 residues.

This CDR3 reads CASSPLGLAINEQFF. DNA of the CDR3: TGTGCCAGCAGCCCCCTCGGACTAGCGATAAATGAGCAGTTCTTC. The V gene is TRBV7-2, the J gene TRBJ2-1; 9 nucleotides match TRBD2. V trimming: 5 bases; J trimming: 7 bases; junction bases outside the gene matches: 9. The CDR3 spans 15 residues. Germline V lookup: CDR1 SGHTA, CDR2 FQGNSA.

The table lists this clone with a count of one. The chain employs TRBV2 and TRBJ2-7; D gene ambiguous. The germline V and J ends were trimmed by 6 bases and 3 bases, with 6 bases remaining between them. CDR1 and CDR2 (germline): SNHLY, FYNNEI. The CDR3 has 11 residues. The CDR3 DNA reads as TGTGCCAGCAGGGAGTTCTACGAGCAGTACTTC. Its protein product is CASREFYEQYF. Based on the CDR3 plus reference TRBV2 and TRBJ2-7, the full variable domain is EPEVTQTPSHQVTQMGQEVILRCVPISNHLYFYWYRQILGQKVEFLVSFYNNEISEKSEIFDDQFSVERPDGSNFTLKIRSTKLEDSAMYFCASREFYEQYFGPGTRLTVT.

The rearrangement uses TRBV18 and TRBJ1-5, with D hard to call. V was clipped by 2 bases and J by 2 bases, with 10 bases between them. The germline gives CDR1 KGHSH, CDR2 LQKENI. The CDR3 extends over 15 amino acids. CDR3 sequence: CASSPIGSGNQPQHF. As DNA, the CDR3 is TGTGCCAGCTCACCAATAGGATCCGGCAATCAGCCCCAGCATTTT.

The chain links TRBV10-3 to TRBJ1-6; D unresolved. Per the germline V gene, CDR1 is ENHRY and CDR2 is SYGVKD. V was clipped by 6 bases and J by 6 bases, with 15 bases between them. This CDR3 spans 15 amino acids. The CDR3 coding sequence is TGTGCCATCAGGTATGACCGGGGAGGTAATTCACCCCTCCACTTT. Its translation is CAIRYDRGGNSPLHF.

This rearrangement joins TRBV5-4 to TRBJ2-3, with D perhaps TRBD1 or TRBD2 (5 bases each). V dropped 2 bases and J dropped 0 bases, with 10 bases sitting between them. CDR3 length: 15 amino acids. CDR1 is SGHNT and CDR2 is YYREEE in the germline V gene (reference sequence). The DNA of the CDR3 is TGTGCCAGCAGCTTTTCCGGGGCCAGCACAGATACGCAGTATTTT. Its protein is CASSFSGASTDTQYF.

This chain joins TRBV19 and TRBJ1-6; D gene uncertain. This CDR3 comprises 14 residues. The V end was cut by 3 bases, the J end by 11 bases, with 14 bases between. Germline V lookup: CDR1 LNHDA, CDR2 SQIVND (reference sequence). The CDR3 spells CASSIGMRVAPLHF. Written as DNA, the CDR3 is TGTGCCAGTAGTATCGGGATGAGGGTGGCACCCCTCCACTTT.

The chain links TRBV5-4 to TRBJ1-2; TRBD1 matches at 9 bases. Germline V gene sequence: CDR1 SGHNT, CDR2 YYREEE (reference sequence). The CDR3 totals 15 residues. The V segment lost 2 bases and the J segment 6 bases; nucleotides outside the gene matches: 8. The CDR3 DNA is TGTGCCAGCAGCTTACCGGGACAGGGTGTGGATGGCTACACCTTC. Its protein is CASSLPGQGVDGYTF.

The CDR3 bases are TGCGCCAGTAGCATACCCGGCGGGACCTCCTACGAGCAGTACTTC. It yields the protein CASSIPGGTSYEQYF. The chain uses TRBV5-1 and TRBJ2-7; TRBD2 is a possible D gene (6 bases). Looked up from germline, CDR1 is SGHRS and CDR2 is YFSETQ. V was clipped by 8 bases and J by 0 bases, with 18 bases between them. The CDR3 totals 15 residues.

As DNA, the CDR3 is TGTGCCAGCAGCCGGGGAGCTAGCGGGGGGTCCAATGAGCAGTTCTTC. As protein: CASSRGASGGSNEQFF. The V gene is TRBV14, the J gene TRBJ2-1; 11 bases match TRBD2. In germline, CDR1 is SGHDN, CDR2 FVKESK. The CDR3 contains 16 residues. V lost 4 bases to trimming and J lost 6 bases; unmatched junction nucleotides: 8.

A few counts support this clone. The CDR3, as DNA: TGTGCCTGGAGTGTACCGGGCAGGGGGAGGTCTAACTATGGCTACACCTTC. Amino acids: CAWSVPGRGRSNYGYTF. The chain couples TRBV30 to TRBJ1-2; 7 nucleotides line up with TRBD1. Per germline, CDR1 GTSNPN and CDR2 SVGIG (reference sequence). The CDR3 extends over 17 amino acids. Trimming removed 0 bases from V and 0 bases from J; junction bases left unmatched: 10.

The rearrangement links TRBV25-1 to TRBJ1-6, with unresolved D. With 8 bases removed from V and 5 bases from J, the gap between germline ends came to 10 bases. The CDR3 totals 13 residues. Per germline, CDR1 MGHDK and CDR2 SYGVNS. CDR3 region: CASRAIDNSPLHF. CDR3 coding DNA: TGTGCCAGCCGGGCCATCGATAATTCACCCCTCCACTTT.

The CDR3 nucleotides are TGTGCCAGCAGCTATTCCTACAATGAGCAGTTCTTC. Encoded protein: CASSYSYNEQFF. The chain combines TRBV7-2 with TRBJ2-1; D gene unclear. This CDR3 spans 12 amino acids. Trimming took 4 bases from V and 1 from J, leaving 2 bases between them. Germline assignment: CDR1 SGHTA and CDR2 FQGNSA.

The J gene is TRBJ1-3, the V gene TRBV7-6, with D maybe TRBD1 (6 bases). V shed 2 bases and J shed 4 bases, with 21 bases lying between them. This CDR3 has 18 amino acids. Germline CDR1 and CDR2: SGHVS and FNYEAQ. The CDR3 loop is CASSLSFKQGASGNTIYF. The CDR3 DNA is TGTGCCAGCAGCTTATCGTTTAAACAGGGTGCTTCGGGAAACACCATATATTTT. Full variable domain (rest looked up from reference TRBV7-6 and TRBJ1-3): GAGVSQSPRYKVTKRGQDVALRCDPISGHVSLYWYRQALGQGPEFLTYFNYEAQQDKSGLPNDRFSAERPEGSISTLTIQRTEQRDSAMYRCASSLSFKQGASGNTIYFGEGSWLTVV.

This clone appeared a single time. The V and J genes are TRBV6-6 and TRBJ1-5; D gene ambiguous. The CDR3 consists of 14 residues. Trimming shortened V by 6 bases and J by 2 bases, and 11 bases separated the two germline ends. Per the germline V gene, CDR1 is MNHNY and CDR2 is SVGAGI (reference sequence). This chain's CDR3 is CASSFPAGNQPQHF. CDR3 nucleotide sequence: TGTGCCAGCAGCTTCCCGGCGGGCAATCAGCCCCAGCATTTT.

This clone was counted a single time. The CDR3 nucleotides read TGTGCCATCAGTGGGACAGGGGGTCACTATGGCTACACCTTC. Its translation: CAISGTGGHYGYTF. The chain links TRBV10-3 to TRBJ1-2; TRBD1 aligns across 10 bases. J was trimmed by 3 bases and V by 4 bases; bases with no gene match: 2. This CDR3 has 14 residues. Per the germline V gene, CDR1 is ENHRY and CDR2 is SYGVKD.

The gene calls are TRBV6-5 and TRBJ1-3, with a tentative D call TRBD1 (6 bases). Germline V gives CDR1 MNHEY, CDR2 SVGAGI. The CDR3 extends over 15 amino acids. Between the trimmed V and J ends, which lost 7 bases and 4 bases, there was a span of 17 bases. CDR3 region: CASTPDRFGGNTIYF. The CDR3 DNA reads TGTGCCAGCACCCCCGACAGGTTTGGGGGAAACACCATATATTTT.

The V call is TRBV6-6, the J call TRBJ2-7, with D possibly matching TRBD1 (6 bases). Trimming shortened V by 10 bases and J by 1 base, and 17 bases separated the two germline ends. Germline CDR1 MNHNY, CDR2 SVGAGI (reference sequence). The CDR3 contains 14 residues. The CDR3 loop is CATKRGIGSYEQYF. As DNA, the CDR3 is TGTGCCACCAAAAGGGGGATAGGATCCTACGAGCAGTACTTC.